The entry below gives a single T cell receptor (beta chain) sequence along with its context. The antigen is not known. CD45RO-negative, CCR7-selected cells formed the naive CD8 fraction, which excluded terminally differentiated effector memory CD45RA+ cells. TCRdb's table, derived via immunoSEQ multiplex PCR, lists solely in-frame clones and lacks some. Among about 2.1 million clones listed, roughly 95% were seen once. The data are from a study of shared clonotypes between healthy human individuals. Study information: CD4 naive cells filled three plates per donor, CD4 memory three, CD8 naive two and CD8 memory one.

CDR1 is SEHNR, CDR2 FQNEAQ, per germline (reference sequence). V shed 3 bases and J 1 base; nucleotides not matched to a gene: 7. The CDR3 extends over 18 amino acids. Study-level results: Shared across a handful of donors were around 5% of the naive CD4 clonotypes. Naive subsets usually exceeded memory subsets in estimated richness. Rarefaction demonstrated incomplete sorted-subset sequencing despite large depth.

The specimen sequenced was naive CD8+ T cells from PBMCs. This sequence was found in a man between 18 and 29 years old in good health. Some clones in this sample may be carry-over from other donors' samples. The chain uses TRBV7-9 and TRBJ2-7; 15 bases match TRBD2. The chain's CDR3 is CASSFPGTSGRPSYEQYF. In DNA, the CDR3 is TGTGCCAGCAGCTTTCCCGGGACTAGCGGGAGGCCATCCTACGAGCAGTACTTC.